The 30 T cell receptor beta chains listed next were all sequenced from one sample in a study of T-cell memory formation after mild COVID-19. A single record per CDR3 protein comes from TCRdb applying MiXCR to the 5' RACE reads. The table lists 450,000 to 650,000 distinct CDR3 sequences, around 21% of them singletons. The source material was PBMCs or a T cell subset sorted from them (not recorded which). The receptor source for this set is an adult woman who had mild COVID-19 (a few samples of this study predate the infection). Cell type and time point are not known.

The chain uses TRBV4-1 and TRBJ2-3; 12 bases match TRBD2. CDR1 is MGHRA, CDR2 YSYEKL, per germline. J lost 4 bases, V lost 1 base, and 6 bases had no gene match. The CDR3 consists of 17 residues. CDR3 in amino acids: CASSQARLAGVSDTQYF. For the CDR3, the DNA is TGCGCCAGCAGCCAAGCCCGACTAGCGGGGGTGTCAGATACGCAGTATTTT.

This clonotype has just a few counts. This rearrangement joins TRBV27 to TRBJ2-7; 7 nucleotides align to TRBD1. Trimming removed 2 bases from V and 1 base from J; junction bases left unmatched: 2. Germline-derived CDR1 and CDR2 are MNHEY and SMNVEV (reference sequence). This CDR3 comprises 14 residues. The CDR3 loop is CASSLRGQSYEQYF. The CDR3 nucleotides read TGTGCCAGCAGTTTAAGGGGACAGTCCTACGAGCAGTACTTC.

V is TRBV27 and J is TRBJ1-1; D possibly corresponds to TRBD1 (5 bases). The CDR3 has 17 amino acids. Germline V CDR1 and CDR2: MNHEY, SMNVEV (reference sequence). The V gene lost 2 bases and the J gene lost 5 bases, with 21 bases spanning the gap. The CDR3 loop reads CASSLAIRQKGRTEAFF. The CDR3 coding sequence is TGTGCCAGCAGTTTAGCGATCCGACAGAAGGGGAGGACTGAAGCTTTCTTT.

Only a few counts were recorded for this clonotype. This rearrangement joins TRBV20-1 to TRBJ2-1; D is tentatively TRBD1 or TRBD2 (5 bases each). Germline values: CDR1 DFQATT, CDR2 SNEGSKA (reference sequence). This CDR3 has 14 residues. V was shortened by 5 bases and J by 0 bases, with 11 bases between the two germline ends. The CDR3 sequence is CSAGDGSSYNEQFF. The CDR3 DNA reads as TGCAGTGCTGGGGACGGAAGCTCCTACAATGAGCAGTTCTTC.

This clonotype was detected a few times. CDR3 amino acids: CSARLVEEYSNQPQHF. CDR3 nucleotide sequence: TGCAGTGCTCGTCTCGTGGAGGAATATAGCAATCAGCCCCAGCATTTT. V is TRBV20-1 and J is TRBJ1-5, with D uncertain. The V end was cut by 5 bases, the J end by 0 bases, with 17 bases between. The CDR3 runs to 16 residues. Germline V gene lookup returns CDR1 DFQATT and CDR2 SNEGSKA (reference sequence).

About this clonotype: At one boundary the junction diverges from the germline segment, which might be a read error. The J gene is TRBJ2-1, the V gene TRBV20-1; a possible D gene is TRBD2 (5 bases). The CDR3 loop spans 12 amino acids. The germline V gene encodes CDR1 DFQATT and CDR2 SNEGSKA (reference sequence). CDR3 sequence reads: CSAPDSDNEQFF. The CDR3, as DNA: TGCAGTGCTCCGGACTCCGACAATGAGCAGTTCTTC.

This chain connects TRBV20-1 to TRBJ2-7, with 11 bases that match TRBD2. CDR3 length: 13 amino acids. The junction had 5 bases not matched to a gene; V was cut back by 3 bases and J by 7 bases. CDR1 is DFQATT, CDR2 SNEGSKA, per germline (reference sequence). The CDR3 DNA reads TGCAGTGCTAGGCCTAGCGGGAGGAATGAGCAGTACTTC. It specifies CSARPSGRNEQYF.

The genes are TRBV10-3 and TRBJ2-7, with 11 bases aligning to TRBD2. With 5 bases clipped from V and 5 bases from J, the junction kept 11 bases outside the gene matches. This CDR3 region has 16 residues. Germline V lookup: CDR1 ENHRY, CDR2 SYGVKD. The CDR3 spells CAISYELAGAGDEQYF. The CDR3 coding sequence is TGTGCCATCAGTTACGAACTAGCGGGAGCCGGGGACGAGCAGTACTTC.

V gene TRBV20-1 combines with J gene TRBJ2-7; the match to TRBD1 covers 8 bases. The CDR3 spans 13 residues. CDR1 and CDR2 (germline): DFQATT, SNEGSKA (reference sequence). Trimming cost V 5 bases and J 3 bases; bases outside gene matches: 6. The CDR3 here is CSAPAGGFYEQYF. As DNA, the CDR3 is TGCAGTGCTCCGGCAGGGGGCTTCTACGAGCAGTACTTC.

The genes are TRBV9 and TRBJ2-1; 7 positions agree with TRBD2. The CDR3 totals 15 residues. J was trimmed by 7 bases and V by 4 bases; bases with no gene match: 11. Germline-derived CDR1 and CDR2 are SGDLS and YYNGEE. The CDR3 DNA reads as TGTGCCAGCAGCCCGATGGGCGGGAGTGTGAATGAGCAGTTCTTC. Its translation is CASSPMGGSVNEQFF.

The chain employs TRBV29-1 and TRBJ2-7, with D uncertain. The CDR3 is 12 residues long. V was shortened by 5 bases and J by 2 bases, with 10 bases between the two germline ends. Germline V CDR1 and CDR2: SQVTM, ANQGSEA. The CDR3 is CSVSGQTYEQYF. The CDR3 coding sequence is TGCAGCGTTTCGGGTCAAACCTACGAGCAGTACTTC.

The chain has TRBV7-9 and TRBJ1-2, with D uncertain. The CDR3 runs 11 residues. Germline CDR1 is SEHNR and CDR2 is FQNEAQ (reference sequence). This CDR3 reads CVTENPYGYTF. DNA for the CDR3: TGTGTCACGGAAAACCCCTATGGCTACACCTTC.

The rearrangement uses TRBV6-1 and TRBJ2-6; 7 nucleotides align to TRBD1. Germline V CDR1 and CDR2: MNHNS, SASEGT. Trimming at V came to 5 bases and at J to 2 bases, leaving 9 bases not matched to a gene. The CDR3 length is 17 residues. The CDR3 DNA sequence: TGTGCCAGCAGTCCGAGTCGACAGGGAGCTGGGGCCAACGTCCTGACTTTC. Translated: CASSPSRQGAGANVLTF.

This clonotype was recorded many times. CDR3 region: CASKDKRAPTGELFF. In DNA form, the CDR3 reads TGCGCCAGCAAGGACAAAAGGGCCCCCACCGGGGAGCTGTTTTTT. V is TRBV5-1 and J is TRBJ2-2, with a tentative D call TRBD1 (5 bases). V was cut by 6 bases and J by 4 bases, with 16 bases left in between. Germline V lookup: CDR1 SGHRS, CDR2 YFSETQ. This CDR3 is built from 15 residues.

This clonotype has more than one count but fewer than ten. The V and J genes are TRBV11-2 and TRBJ2-7, with D uncertain. The CDR3 runs to 12 residues. In germline, CDR1 is SGHAT, CDR2 FQNNGV. V was shortened by 6 bases and J by 5 bases, with 11 bases between the two germline ends. In DNA form, the CDR3 reads TGTGCCAGCAGGAACTACAGAAACGAGCAGTACTTC. Its translation is CASRNYRNEQYF.

This clonotype has only a few counts. The rearrangement links TRBV24-1 to TRBJ2-1, with 12 positions matching TRBD1. The trim removed 8 bases at V and 9 bases at J, leaving 10 bases unmatched. In germline, CDR1 is KGHDR, CDR2 SFDVKD. This CDR3 has 15 residues. For the CDR3, the DNA is TGTGCCACCACCCCAGGGGACAGGGGGCACAGTGAGCAGTTCTTC. Its translation is CATTPGDRGHSEQFF.

This clonotype appeared a few times. The chain carries TRBV5-1 and TRBJ2-7; D remains unclear. This CDR3 has 15 amino acids. Trimming cost V 4 bases and J 2 bases, with 16 bases left between them. CDR1 and CDR2 from the germline V gene are SGHRS and YFSETQ. Here the CDR3 DNA reads TGCGCCAGCAGCCTCGGGCAGCCTAGTACCTACGAGCAGTACTTC. Translation: CASSLGQPSTYEQYF. Full variable domain (missing parts from reference TRBV5-1 and TRBJ2-7): KAGVTQTPRYLIKTRGQQVTLSCSPISGHRSVSWYQQTPGQGLQFLFEYFSETQRNKGNFPGRFSGRQFSNSRSEMNVSTLELGDSALYLCASSLGQPSTYEQYFGPGTRLTVT.

There are a few counts of this clonotype. The rearrangement joins TRBV5-1 to TRBJ1-1, with D possibly matching TRBD1 (6 bases). The CDR3 loop spans 16 amino acids. Trimming cost V 2 bases and J 0 bases, with 14 bases left between them. Germline CDR1 SGHRS, CDR2 YFSETQ. This CDR3 is CASSFGFTGMNTEAFF. CDR3 nucleotides: TGCGCCAGCAGCTTCGGCTTTACAGGGATGAACACTGAAGCTTTCTTT.

This chain joins TRBV20-1 and TRBJ2-3; 14 nucleotides align to TRBD2. In germline, CDR1 is DFQATT, CDR2 SNEGSKA (reference sequence). J lost 5 bases, V lost 6 bases, and 10 bases had no gene match. This CDR3 has 16 residues. CDR3 nucleotides: TGCAGTGCGAGGGGACTAGCGGGAGAGGTCAGAGATACGCAGTATTTT. It codes for CSARGLAGEVRDTQYF.

This chain links TRBV7-6 with TRBJ2-2; possible D gene TRBD2, 5 bases. The germline V gene encodes CDR1 SGHVS and CDR2 FNYEAQ. The CDR3 covers 13 residues. Deletions cut 4 bases from V and 7 bases from J, with 10 bases between. In nucleotides, the CDR3 is TGTGCCAGCAGCTCCGGAGGAAACGGGGAGCTGTTTTTT. Its translation: CASSSGGNGELFF.

This clonotype appeared many times. The rearrangement links TRBV5-6 to TRBJ2-7; the match to TRBD2 covers 8 bases. Germline V lookup: CDR1 SGHDT, CDR2 YYEEEE. This CDR3 contains 18 residues. Germline trimming cut 0 bases from V and 0 bases from J; bases unmatched to any gene: 11. CDR3 loop: CASSLVIGTRQISYEQYF. CDR3 bases: TGTGCCAGCAGCTTGGTGATCGGGACTAGGCAAATCTCCTACGAGCAGTACTTC.

This chain connects TRBV12-3 or TRBV12-4 to TRBJ2-7, with TRBD1 matching over 9 bases. With V trimmed by 3 bases and J by 6 bases, 6 bases remained unmatched. The CDR3 has 14 residues. DNA of the CDR3: TGTGCCAGCAGTTTTTCGGGACAGGGAGGCGAGCAGTACTTC. Protein sequence: CASSFSGQGGEQYF.

J is TRBJ1-6 and V is TRBV2, with TRBD1 matching over 8 bases. The CDR3 length is 13 residues. Trimming removed 6 bases from V and 10 bases from J; junction bases left unmatched: 5. Germline V gene lookup returns CDR1 SNHLY and CDR2 FYNNEI. Here the CDR3 DNA reads TGTGCCAGCAGGACAGGGGAAGGATCACCCCTCCACTTT. It yields the protein CASRTGEGSPLHF. Supplemented by reference TRBV2 and TRBJ1-6, the full variable domain reads EPEVTQTPSHQVTQMGQEVILRCVPISNHLYFYWYRQILGQKVEFLVSFYNNEISEKSEIFDDQFSVERPDGSNFTLKIRSTKLEDSAMYFCASRTGEGSPLHFGNGTRLTVT.

Here the CDR3 reads CSAVTERDNNEQFF. CDR3 nucleotide sequence: TGCAGTGCTGTCACGGAGCGAGACAACAATGAGCAGTTCTTC. This sequence joins TRBV20-1 and TRBJ2-1; D unclear. Germline CDR1 DFQATT, CDR2 SNEGSKA (reference sequence). V was shortened by 5 bases and J by 5 bases, with 16 bases between the two germline ends. The CDR3 consists of 14 residues.

V usage is TRBV3-1 and J usage is TRBJ2-7, with TRBD2 identical over 7 bases. Germline values: CDR1 LGHDT, CDR2 YNNKEL (reference sequence). This CDR3 spans 15 amino acids. V gave up 1 base and J gave up 2 bases; unmatched junction bases: 5. For the CDR3, the DNA is TGTGCCAGCAGCCAAGGGGGGGGGATCCCCTACGAGCAGTACTTC. Translation: CASSQGGGIPYEQYF.

The chain couples TRBV5-5 to TRBJ2-7, with a tentative D call TRBD1 (6 bases). Trimming cost V 2 bases and J 6 bases, with 15 bases left between them. The germline V gene has CDR1 SGHKS and CDR2 YYEKEE (reference sequence). This CDR3 has 14 amino acids. The CDR3 protein is CASSLWGPSREQYF. The CDR3 DNA follows: TGTGCCAGCAGCTTATGGGGGCCTTCTCGCGAGCAGTACTTC.

This clonotype was seen at least ten times. This sequence joins TRBV20-1 and TRBJ2-1; 10 bases map to TRBD1. This CDR3 has 14 amino acids. CDR1 and CDR2 (germline): DFQATT, SNEGSKA (reference sequence). The V segment lost 5 bases and the J segment 7 bases; nucleotides outside the gene matches: 8. The CDR3 sequence: CSAPRTGGRNEQFF. The DNA of the CDR3 is TGCAGTGCTCCCCGGACAGGGGGTAGGAATGAGCAGTTCTTC.

The V and J genes are TRBV5-1 and TRBJ2-6; D perhaps matches TRBD2 (6 bases). This CDR3 region has 15 residues. Per germline, CDR1 SGHRS and CDR2 YFSETQ. V lost 5 bases to trimming and J lost 4 bases, with 13 bases between them. CDR3 sequence reads: CASRGHGGGANVLTF. In nucleotides, the CDR3 is TGCGCCAGCAGGGGCCACGGAGGGGGGGCCAACGTCCTGACTTTC.

This clonotype has more than one count but fewer than ten. The V gene is TRBV7-6, the J gene TRBJ2-2; D remains ambiguous. The germline CDR1 and CDR2 sequences are SGHVS and FNYEAQ. This CDR3 has 16 residues. The V gene lost 5 bases and the J gene lost 0 bases, with 13 bases spanning the gap. The chain's CDR3 is CASSPLKGSNTGELFF. Here the CDR3 DNA reads TGTGCCAGCAGCCCCCTGAAGGGATCGAACACCGGGGAGCTGTTTTTT.

This clonotype was counted between two and nine times. The chain carries TRBV7-9 and TRBJ2-2, with TRBD1 identical over 8 bases. V lost 1 base, J lost 4 bases, and 2 bases stayed unmatched. This CDR3 comprises 15 residues. CDR1 is SEHNR and CDR2 is FQNEAQ in the germline V gene (reference sequence). The CDR3 sequence is CASSLGDRTTGELFF. The CDR3 nucleotides are TGTGCCAGCAGCTTAGGGGACAGGACCACCGGGGAGCTGTTTTTT.